This entry concerns a single T cell receptor beta chain. This sample was taken from a study of Ad26.COV2.S vaccination and SARS-CoV-2 variants. Using immunoSEQ multiplex PCR, the repertoire was profiled, and TCRdb retains in-frame clones only, with some absent. The sample contains approximately 340,000 clones, 92% of which appear only once. This sequence originates from a human donor who had recovered from COVID-19. The starting material was peripheral blood, obtained after recovery from COVID-19.

CDR3 in DNA: TGTGCCAGCGGACAGGGTAACACAGATACGCAGTATTTT. This sequence encodes CASGQGNTDTQYF. The genes are TRBV7-9 and TRBJ2-3; 8 bases are shared with TRBD1. V lost 8 bases to trimming and J lost 2 bases; unmatched junction nucleotides: 3. Germline V gene data show CDR1 as SEHNR and CDR2 as FQNEAQ (reference sequence). The CDR3 has 13 residues.